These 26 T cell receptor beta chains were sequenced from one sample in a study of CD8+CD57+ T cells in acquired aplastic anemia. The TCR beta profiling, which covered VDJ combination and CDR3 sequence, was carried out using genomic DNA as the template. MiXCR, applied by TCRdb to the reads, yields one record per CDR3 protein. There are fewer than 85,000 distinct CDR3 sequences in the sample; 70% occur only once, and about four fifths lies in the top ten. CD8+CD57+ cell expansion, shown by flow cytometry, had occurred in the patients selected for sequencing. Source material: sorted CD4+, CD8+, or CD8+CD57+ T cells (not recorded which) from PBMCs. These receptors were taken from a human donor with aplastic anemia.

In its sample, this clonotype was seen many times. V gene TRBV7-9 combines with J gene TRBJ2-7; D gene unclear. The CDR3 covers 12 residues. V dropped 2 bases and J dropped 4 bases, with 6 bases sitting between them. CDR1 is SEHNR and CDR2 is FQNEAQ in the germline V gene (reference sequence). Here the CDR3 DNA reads TGTGCCAGCAGCTTATTCTGGTACGAGCAGTACTTC. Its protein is CASSLFWYEQYF.

In nucleotides, the CDR3 is TGTGCCAGCAGCTTAGTTGGGTCTGGGCCCTATGGCTACACCTTC. This gives the protein CASSLVGSGPYGYTF. The chain links TRBV11-2 to TRBJ1-2; D gene unclear. The ends were cut back, 1 base at V and 4 bases at J, with 13 bases in the middle. The germline gives CDR1 SGHAT, CDR2 FQNNGV. The CDR3 contains 15 residues.

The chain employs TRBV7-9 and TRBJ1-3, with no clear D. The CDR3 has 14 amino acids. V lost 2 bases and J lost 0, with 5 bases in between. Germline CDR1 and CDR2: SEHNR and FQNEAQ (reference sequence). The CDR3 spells CASSLSSSGNTIYF. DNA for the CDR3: TGTGCCAGCAGCTTATCAAGCTCTGGAAACACCATATATTTT.

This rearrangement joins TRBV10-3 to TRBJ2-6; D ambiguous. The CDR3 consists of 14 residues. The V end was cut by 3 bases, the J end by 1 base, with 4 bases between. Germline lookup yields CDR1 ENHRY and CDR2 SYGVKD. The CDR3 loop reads CAISDRSGANVLTF. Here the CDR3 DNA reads TGTGCCATCAGTGACAGATCTGGGGCCAACGTCCTGACTTTC.

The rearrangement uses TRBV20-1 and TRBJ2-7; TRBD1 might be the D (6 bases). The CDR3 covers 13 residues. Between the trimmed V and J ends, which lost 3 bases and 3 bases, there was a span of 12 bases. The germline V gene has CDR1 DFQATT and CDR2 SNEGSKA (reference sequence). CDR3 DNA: TGCAGTGCTAGTTTGGGCAGGGGCTACGAGCAGTACTTC. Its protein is CSASLGRGYEQYF.

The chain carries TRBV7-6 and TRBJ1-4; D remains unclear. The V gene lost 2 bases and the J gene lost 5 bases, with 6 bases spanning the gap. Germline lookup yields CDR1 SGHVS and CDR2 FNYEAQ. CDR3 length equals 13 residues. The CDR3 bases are TGTGCCAGCAGCTTACGCCACAATGAAAAACTGTTTTTT. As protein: CASSLRHNEKLFF. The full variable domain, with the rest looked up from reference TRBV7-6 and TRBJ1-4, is GAGVSQSPRYKVTKRGQDVALRCDPISGHVSLYWYRQALGQGPEFLTYFNYEAQQDKSGLPNDRFSAERPEGSISTLTIQRTEQRDSAMYRCASSLRHNEKLFFGSGTQLSVL.

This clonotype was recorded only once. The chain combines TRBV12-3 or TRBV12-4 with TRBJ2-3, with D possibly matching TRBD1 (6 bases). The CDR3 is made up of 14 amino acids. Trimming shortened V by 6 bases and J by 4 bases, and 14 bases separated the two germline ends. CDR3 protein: CASRPRGLPDTQYF. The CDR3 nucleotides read TGTGCCAGCAGGCCCAGGGGTCTTCCAGATACGCAGTATTTT.

The CDR3 bases are TGTGCCAGCAGCCAAGTTCCTAACTATGGCTACACCTTC. Its translation is CASSQVPNYGYTF. This chain uses TRBV14 with TRBJ1-2; D call uncertain. Germline V gene data show CDR1 as SGHDN and CDR2 as FVKESK. Deletions cut 1 base from V and 0 bases from J, with 3 bases between. The length of the CDR3 is 13 residues. Complete variable domain (other parts from reference TRBV14 and TRBJ1-2): EAGVTQFPSHSVIEKGQTVTLRCDPISGHDNLYWYRRVMGKEIKFLLHFVKESKQDESGMPNNRFLAERTGGTYSTLKVQPAELEDSGVYFCASSQVPNYGYTFGSGTRLTVV.

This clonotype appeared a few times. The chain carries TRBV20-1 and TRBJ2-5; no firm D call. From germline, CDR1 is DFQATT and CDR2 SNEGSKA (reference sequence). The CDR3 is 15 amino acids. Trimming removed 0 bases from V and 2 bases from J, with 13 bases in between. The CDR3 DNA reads TGCAGTGCTAGAGATACCGAGCCCAGTCAAGAGACCCAGTACTTC. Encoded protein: CSARDTEPSQETQYF.

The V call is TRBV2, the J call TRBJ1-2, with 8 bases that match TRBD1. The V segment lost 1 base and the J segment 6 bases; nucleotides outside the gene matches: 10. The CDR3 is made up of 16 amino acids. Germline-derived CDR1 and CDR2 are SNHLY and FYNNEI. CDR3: CASSEVKGQEPDGYTF. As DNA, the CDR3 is TGTGCCAGCAGTGAAGTGAAGGGACAGGAGCCTGATGGCTACACCTTC.

CDR3 bases: TGTGCCAGCAATCTACAGGGTACTTACAATGAGCAGTTCTTC. This sequence encodes CASNLQGTYNEQFF. V gene TRBV2 combines with J gene TRBJ2-1; TRBD1 is a possible D gene (6 bases). V was trimmed by 7 bases and J by 4 bases, leaving 14 bases between them. Germline V lookup: CDR1 SNHLY, CDR2 FYNNEI. The CDR3 has 14 amino acids.

The CDR3 coding sequence is TGTGCCAGCAGCCCGCTAGTCGCTGGGGCCAACGTCCTGACTTTC. It codes for CASSPLVAGANVLTF. The genes are TRBV7-3 and TRBJ2-6, with D unresolved. Germline V gives CDR1 SGHTA, CDR2 FQGTGA. The CDR3 runs to 15 residues. Deletions cut 5 bases from V and 2 bases from J, with 10 bases between.

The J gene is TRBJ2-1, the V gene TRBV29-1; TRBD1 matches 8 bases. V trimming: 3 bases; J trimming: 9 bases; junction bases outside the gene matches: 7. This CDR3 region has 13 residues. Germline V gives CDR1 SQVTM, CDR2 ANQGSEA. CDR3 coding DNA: TGCAGCGTTGATGAGGCAGGGGGCAGTGAGCAGTTCTTC. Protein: CSVDEAGGSEQFF.

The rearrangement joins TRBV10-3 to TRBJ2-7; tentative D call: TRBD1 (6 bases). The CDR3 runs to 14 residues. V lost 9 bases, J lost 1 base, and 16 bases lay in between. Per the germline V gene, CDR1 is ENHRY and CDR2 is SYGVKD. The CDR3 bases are TGTGCCATTCAGGGGTCGTCGACATCCTACGAGCAGTACTTC. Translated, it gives CAIQGSSTSYEQYF.

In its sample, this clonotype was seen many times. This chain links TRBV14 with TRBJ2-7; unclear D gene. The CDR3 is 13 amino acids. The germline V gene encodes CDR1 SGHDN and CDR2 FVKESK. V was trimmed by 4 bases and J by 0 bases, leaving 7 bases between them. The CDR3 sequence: CASSRGDSYEQYF. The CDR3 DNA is TGTGCCAGCAGCCGCGGAGACTCCTACGAGCAGTACTTC. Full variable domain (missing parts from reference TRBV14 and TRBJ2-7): EAGVTQFPSHSVIEKGQTVTLRCDPISGHDNLYWYRRVMGKEIKFLLHFVKESKQDESGMPNNRFLAERTGGTYSTLKVQPAELEDSGVYFCASSRGDSYEQYFGPGTRLTVT.

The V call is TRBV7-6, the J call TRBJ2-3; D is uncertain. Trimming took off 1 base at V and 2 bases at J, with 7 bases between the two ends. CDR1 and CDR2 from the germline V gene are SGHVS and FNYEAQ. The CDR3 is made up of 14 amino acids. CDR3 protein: CASSLGSSTDTQYF. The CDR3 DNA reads TGTGCCAGCAGCTTAGGATCCTCCACAGATACGCAGTATTTT.

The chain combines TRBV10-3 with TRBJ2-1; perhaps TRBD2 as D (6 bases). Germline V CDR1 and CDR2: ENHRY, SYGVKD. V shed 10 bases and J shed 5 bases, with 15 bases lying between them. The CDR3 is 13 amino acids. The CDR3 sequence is CASPSEEDNEQFF. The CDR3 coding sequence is TGTGCCAGCCCTAGCGAGGAAGACAATGAGCAGTTCTTC.

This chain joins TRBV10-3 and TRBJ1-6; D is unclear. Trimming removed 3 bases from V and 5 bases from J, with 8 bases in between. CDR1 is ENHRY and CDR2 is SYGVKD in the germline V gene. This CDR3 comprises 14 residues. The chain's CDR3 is CAISDGQDNSPLHF. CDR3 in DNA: TGTGCCATCAGTGATGGTCAAGATAATTCACCCCTCCACTTT.

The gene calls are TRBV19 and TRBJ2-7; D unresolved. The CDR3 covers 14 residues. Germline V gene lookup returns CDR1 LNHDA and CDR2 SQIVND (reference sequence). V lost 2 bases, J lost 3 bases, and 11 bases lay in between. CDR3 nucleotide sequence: TGTGCCAGTAGTATAAGAGGTCCCTTCTACGAGCAGTACTTC. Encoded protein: CASSIRGPFYEQYF.

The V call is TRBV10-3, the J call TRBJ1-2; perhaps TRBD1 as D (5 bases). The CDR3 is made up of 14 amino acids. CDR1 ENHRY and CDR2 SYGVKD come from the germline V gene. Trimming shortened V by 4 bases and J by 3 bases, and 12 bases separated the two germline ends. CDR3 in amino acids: CAISGGAGDYGYTF. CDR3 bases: TGTGCCATCAGTGGCGGGGCAGGAGACTATGGCTACACCTTC.

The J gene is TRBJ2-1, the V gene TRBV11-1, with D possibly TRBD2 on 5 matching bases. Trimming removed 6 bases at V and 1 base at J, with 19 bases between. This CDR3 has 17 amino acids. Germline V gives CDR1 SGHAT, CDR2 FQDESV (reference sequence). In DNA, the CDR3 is TGTGCCAGCAGGAGGTCCAGAGTAGCGCTATCCTACAATGAGCAGTTCTTC. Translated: CASRRSRVALSYNEQFF.

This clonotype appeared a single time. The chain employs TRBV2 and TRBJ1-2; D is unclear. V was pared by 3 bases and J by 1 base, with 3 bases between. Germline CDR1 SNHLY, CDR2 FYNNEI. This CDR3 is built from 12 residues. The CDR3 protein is CASSDGNYGYTF. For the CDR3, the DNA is TGTGCCAGCAGTGACGGTAACTATGGCTACACCTTC.

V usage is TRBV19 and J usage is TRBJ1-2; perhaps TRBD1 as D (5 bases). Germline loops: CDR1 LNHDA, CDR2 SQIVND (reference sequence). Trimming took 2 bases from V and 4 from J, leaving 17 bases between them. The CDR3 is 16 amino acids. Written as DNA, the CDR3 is TGTGCCAGTAGTATAACAGGCAGGGTTGGTACCTATGGCTACACCTTC. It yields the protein CASSITGRVGTYGYTF.

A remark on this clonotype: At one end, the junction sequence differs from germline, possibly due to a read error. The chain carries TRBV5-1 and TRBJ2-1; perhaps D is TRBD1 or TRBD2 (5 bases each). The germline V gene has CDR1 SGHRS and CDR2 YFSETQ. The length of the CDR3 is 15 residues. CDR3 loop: CASSLDGGSNGELFF. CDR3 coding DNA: TGCGCCAGCAGCTTGGATGGGGGATCGAACGGGGAGCTGTTCTTC.

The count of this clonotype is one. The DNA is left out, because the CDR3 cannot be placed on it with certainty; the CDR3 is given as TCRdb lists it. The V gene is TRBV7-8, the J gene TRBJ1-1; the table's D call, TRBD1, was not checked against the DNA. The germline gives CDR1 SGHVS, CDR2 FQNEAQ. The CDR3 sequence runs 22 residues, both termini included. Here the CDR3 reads CASSFGIGGETQYFGPGSVAFF.

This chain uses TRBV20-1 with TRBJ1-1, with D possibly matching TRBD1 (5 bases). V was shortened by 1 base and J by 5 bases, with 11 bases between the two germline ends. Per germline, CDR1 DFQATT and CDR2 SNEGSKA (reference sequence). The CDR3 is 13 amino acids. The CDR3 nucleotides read TGCAGTGCTAGAGCGCCCGGGGGGACTGAAGCTTTCTTT. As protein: CSARAPGGTEAFF.